These T cell receptor beta chains were read from a single sample in a study of blood T cell repertoires in COVID-19. Generated by immunoSEQ multiplex PCR, the TCRdb table keeps only in-frame clones and is missing some. Among about 250,000 clones listed, more than 80% were seen once. Sequenced input: peripheral blood. The receptors come from a human donor in a cohort sampled during active COVID-19. The CDR3 runs from the conserved cysteine through the conserved F or W. A D gene is named only where the DNA matches it firmly. Expanded clones are given a class, and other clones once, few, many or no size at all.

V gene,J gene,clone size,D gene,CDR3 DNA,CDR3 protein
TRBV6-5,TRBJ2-7,once,.,TGTGCCAGCAGTTCGCCCAGGGAACTACCCTACGAGCAGTACTTC,CASSSPRELPYEQYF
TRBV3-1/TRBV3-2,TRBJ2-5,.,TRBD2,TGTGCCAGCAGCCTTAGCGGGGCCGGGGAGACCCAGTACTTC,CASSLSGAGETQYF
TRBV6-5,TRBJ2-7,.,.,TGTGCCAGCAGTTACTCTTTCAGGGATGCCTACGAGCAGTACTTC,CASSYSFRDAYEQYF
TRBV18,TRBJ2-7,.,TRBD2,TGTGCCAGCTCACGTTCTAGCGGGAGTTTATACGAGCAGTACTTC,CASSRSSGSLYEQYF
TRBV19,TRBJ2-5,.,.,TGTGCCAGTAGTATTGGGGGAGGCCTAATCGAGACCCAGTACTTC,CASSIGGGLIETQYF
TRBV5-1,TRBJ2-2,.,TRBD2,TGCGCCAGCAGCTCGGGACTAGCGGGCCTGAACACCGGGGAGCTGTTTTTT,CASSSGLAGLNTGELFF
TRBV28,TRBJ2-1,once,TRBD2,TGTGCCAGCAGTCAGAGGGGACTAGCGGGAGCGCCCAGCACGAGGAGGAGCTACAATGAGCAGTTCTTC,CASSQRGLAGAPSTRRSYNEQFF
TRBV28,TRBJ2-7,.,.,TGTGCCAGCACCTACTCCGGAGGGAGAGCCCACGAGCAGTACTTC,CASTYSGGRAHEQYF
TRBV2,TRBJ2-5,once,TRBD1,TGTGCCAGCGGGGACAGGGTGTTAGAGACCCAGTACTTC,CASGDRVLETQYF
TRBV19,TRBJ1-1,.,.,TGTGCCAGTAGTATTGTTCATGGCAGGAACACTGAAGCTTTCTTT,CASSIVHGRNTEAFF
TRBV5-5,TRBJ2-1,.,TRBD2,TGTGCCAGCAGCTCCCCGGGGAGGGGTGGGAATGAGCAGTTCTTC,CASSSPGRGGNEQFF
TRBV5-1,TRBJ2-5,.,.,TGCGCCAGCAGACTAGCCGAAGAGACCCAGTACTTC,CASRLAEETQYF
TRBV5-1,TRBJ1-2,.,.,TGCGCCAGCAGCAAGGAGGAGGGTGGCTACACCTTC,CASSKEEGGYTF
TRBV7-7,TRBJ2-7,.,TRBD2,TGTGCTAGCAGCTTAGGGCGGGAGGGCCTCGAGCAGTACTTC,CASSLGREGLEQYF
TRBV24-1,TRBJ1-5,.,TRBD1,TGTGCCACCAGAGGGGGCGCGGGTCAGCCCCAGCATTTT,CATRGGAGQPQHF
TRBV5-6,TRBJ1-6,.,.,TGTGCCAGCAGCTTGGATGCTCAGAAACCCCTCCACTTT,CASSLDAQKPLHF
TRBV21-1,TRBJ2-3,.,.,TGTGCCAGCAGCAAAGTTTGGGGACAGCCGAGCACAGATACGCAGTATTTT,CASSKVWGQPSTDTQYF
TRBV28,TRBJ1-3,.,TRBD1,TGTGCCAGCAGTTCCGGGACAGGGTCTGGAAACACCATATATTTT,CASSSGTGSGNTIYF
TRBV30,TRBJ2-5,many,.,TGTGCCTGGAGTGAAGCGAGGGAGACCCAGTACTTC,CAWSEARETQYF
TRBV19,TRBJ1-4,.,TRBD1,TGTGCCAGTAGTATAGAACCCGGGACAGGCAATGAAAAACTGTTTTTT,CASSIEPGTGNEKLFF
TRBV24-1,TRBJ2-5,.,TRBD1,TGTGCCACCAGTGAGTACAGGGGAGAGACCCAGTACTTC,CATSEYRGETQYF
TRBV7-9,TRBJ2-3,.,TRBD1,TGTGCCAGCAGCCGAGGACAGGCTACAGATACGCAGTATTTT,CASSRGQATDTQYF
TRBV18,TRBJ1-3,.,TRBD1,TGTGCCAGCTCACCACCAACAGGGGGCACTGGAAACACCATATATTTT,CASSPPTGGTGNTIYF
TRBV7-8,TRBJ2-7,.,TRBD2,TGTGCCAGCAGCACTGGGACTACCATAGAGCAGTACTTC,CASSTGTTIEQYF
TRBV7-9,TRBJ1-2,few,TRBD1,TGTGCCAGCAGCTTAGGACAGGGGCTAGGCTATGGCTACACCTTC,CASSLGQGLGYGYTF
TRBV7-3,TRBJ1-6,.,.,TGTGCCAACAGCTTAAACAGGTATAATTCACCCCTCCACTTT,CANSLNRYNSPLHF
TRBV7-3,TRBJ2-3,.,.,TGTGCCAGCAGCCCGAGGCACGGTCACACAGATACGCAGTATTTT,CASSPRHGHTDTQYF
TRBV10-1,TRBJ1-4,.,TRBD1,TGCGCCAAGACGTTAACCGGGACAGGGCATGAAAAACTGTTTTTT,CAKTLTGTGHEKLFF
TRBV7-2,TRBJ2-7,.,TRBD1,TGTGCCAGCAGCTTACAGGACAGGGCAGCCTACGAGCAGTACTTC,CASSLQDRAAYEQYF
TRBV4-1,TRBJ1-5,.,TRBD1,TGCGCCAGCAGCCCCCGGGACAGGGGGCACAATCAGCCCCAGCATTTT,CASSPRDRGHNQPQHF
TRBV9,TRBJ1-4,.,TRBD1,TGTGCCAGCAGCGTCGGACAGGGGGGTGAAAAACTGTTTTTT,CASSVGQGGEKLFF
TRBV19,TRBJ1-6,.,.,TGTGCCAGTAGTATAGACCGTCTTGAGGATAATTCACCCCTCCACTTT,CASSIDRLEDNSPLHF
TRBV4-1,TRBJ2-1,.,TRBD1,TGCGCCAGCAGCCCCGGACAGGGGACGATGGGGAATGAGCAGTTCTTC,CASSPGQGTMGNEQFF
TRBV20-1,TRBJ2-1,once,.,TGCAGTGCTAGAGATCAGAATGAGCAGTTCTTC,CSARDQNEQFF
TRBV6-1,TRBJ1-1,.,TRBD1,TGTGCCAGCAGTGATGTAGGGGGGGACAGGGGGTTCGTGGTCGCTGAAGCTTTCTTT,CASSDVGGDRGFVVAEAFF
TRBV28,TRBJ2-1,.,TRBD2,TGTGCCAGCAGCCCAACTAGCGGGCTCTACAATGAGCAGTTCTTC,CASSPTSGLYNEQFF
TRBV27,TRBJ2-5,once,TRBD1,TGTGCCAGCAGTCCAACAGGGGATGGGACCCAGTACTTC,CASSPTGDGTQYF
TRBV5-5,TRBJ2-5,few,TRBD1,TGTGCCAGCAGTTGGACAGGGGGCTCAGAGACCCAGTACTTC,CASSWTGGSETQYF
TRBV28,TRBJ2-4,.,TRBD1,TGTGCCAGCAGTCCGGACAGGGGGCCAGTTAACATTCAGTACTTC,CASSPDRGPVNIQYF
TRBV27,TRBJ1-1,few,.,TGTGCCAGCAGTACCACCGACAGAGGCACTGAAGCTTTCTTT,CASSTTDRGTEAFF
TRBV6-5,TRBJ1-1,.,TRBD1,TGTGCCAGCAGTTATCAATCAGGGGGCGCCGGGACTGAAGCTTTCTTT,CASSYQSGGAGTEAFF
TRBV6-4,TRBJ1-2,.,.,TGTGCCAGCAGTGAGGGGGGAATTGGCTATGGCTACACCTTC,CASSEGGIGYGYTF
TRBV4-1,TRBJ2-7,once,TRBD1,TGCGCCAGCAGCCAACCTAGGACAGGGAACTACGAGCAGTACTTC,CASSQPRTGNYEQYF
TRBV25-1,TRBJ1-2,.,.,TGTGCCAGCAGTTATGCAGACTATGGCTACACCTTC,CASSYADYGYTF
TRBV7-8,TRBJ1-1,once,.,TGTGCCAGCAGCTTAGTGGGGCCCGGACGGATGAACACTGAAGCTTTCTTT,CASSLVGPGRMNTEAFF
TRBV5-6,TRBJ2-1,.,TRBD2,TGTGCCAGCAGCTCGCTAGCGGGGGCCAATGAGCAGTTCTTC,CASSSLAGANEQFF
TRBV11-2,TRBJ2-7,few,TRBD1,TGTGCCAGCAGCTTAGTGGGAACAGGGGGCGCGTACGAGCAGTACTTC,CASSLVGTGGAYEQYF
TRBV6-2/TRBV6-3,TRBJ1-1,.,.,TGTGCCAGCAGTTTTCCCCAGGGCTCGAGCACTGAAGCTTTCTTT,CASSFPQGSSTEAFF
TRBV7-8,TRBJ2-1,.,TRBD2,TGTGCCAGCAGTAGCGGGGGGGCGGGGTACAATGAGCAGTTCTTC,CASSSGGAGYNEQFF
TRBV28,TRBJ1-1,.,.,TGTGCCAGCAGTTTATGGCGGGTCGGCACTGAAGCTTTCTTT,CASSLWRVGTEAFF
TRBV5-8,TRBJ2-5,once,TRBD2,TGTGCCAGCAGCTCGCGGGGGGGATTTCAAGAGACCCAGTACTTC,CASSSRGGFQETQYF
TRBV9,TRBJ2-2,.,.,TGTGCCAGCAGCGTGAGCACCGGGGAGCTGTTTTTT,CASSVSTGELFF
TRBV27,TRBJ2-1,.,TRBD1,TGTGCCAGCAGTTTACAGACAGGGGGGTATTACAATGAGCAGTTCTTC,CASSLQTGGYYNEQFF
TRBV2,TRBJ2-7,.,TRBD2,TGTGCCATCCAAGTCGGGGGGGCCTTCAGCGAGCAGTACTTC,CAIQVGGAFSEQYF
TRBV6-6,TRBJ1-5,once,.,TGTGCCAGCAGTTACTCTCGAGGCAATCAGCCCCAGCATTTT,CASSYSRGNQPQHF
TRBV7-9,TRBJ1-1,.,.,TGTGCCAGCAGCTCGGGAGGAGGGGGGCCCACTGAAGCTTTCTTT,CASSSGGGGPTEAFF
TRBV7-9,TRBJ2-3,once,TRBD1,TGTGCCAGCAGCTTGCCACAGGGGGCAGGAGATACGCAGTATTTT,CASSLPQGAGDTQYF
TRBV7-3,TRBJ2-7,many,.,TGTGCCAGCAGCTTACAGGGGACCTACGAGCAGTACTTC,CASSLQGTYEQYF